Below are 15 T cell receptor beta chains sequenced from a single sample in a study of blood T cell repertoires in COVID-19. Sequenced by immunoSEQ multiplex PCR; TCRdb stores in-frame clones only, minus some. The table includes over 250,000 clones, approximately 89% detected once. The source material was PBMCs or T cells enriched from blood (not recorded which). These receptors were collected from a woman under 30 who had recovered from COVID-19.

The CDR3: CASSGGQLNTGELFF. The CDR3 DNA sequence: TGTGCCAGCAGCGGTGGACAGCTAAACACCGGGGAGCTGTTTTTT. The chain combines TRBV9 with TRBJ2-2, with D possibly being TRBD1 (6 bases). Trimming removed 3 bases from V and 2 bases from J, with 11 bases in between. This CDR3 region has 15 residues. Germline lookup yields CDR1 SGDLS and CDR2 YYNGEE.

In its sample, this clone was seen once. CDR3: CASSYTSGQGADTQYF. CDR3 DNA sequence: TGTGCCAGCAGTTACACGTCGGGACAGGGGGCAGATACGCAGTATTTT. This rearrangement joins TRBV6-5 to TRBJ2-3; 11 bases fit TRBD1. Germline CDR1 and CDR2: MNHEY and SVGAGI. Unmatched junction bases numbered 5, after V lost 2 bases and J lost 4 bases. This CDR3 has 16 amino acids.

The chain has TRBV7-9 and TRBJ1-5; 9 nucleotides agree with TRBD1. The germline V gene has CDR1 SEHNR and CDR2 FQNEAQ (reference sequence). Trimming removed 5 bases from V and 6 bases from J; junction bases left unmatched: 5. This CDR3 is built from 14 residues. DNA for the CDR3: TGTGCCAGCAGCACAACAGGGGGCGGTCAGCCCCAGCATTTT. It yields the protein CASSTTGGGQPQHF. Together with reference TRBV7-9 and TRBJ1-5, the CDR3 gives the full variable domain: DTGVSQNPRHKITKRGQNVTFRCDPISEHNRLYWYRQTLGQGPEFLTYFQNEAQLEKSRLLSDRFSAERPKGSFSTLEIQRTEQGDSAMYLCASSTTGGGQPQHFGDGTRLSIL.

The rearrangement joins TRBV27 to TRBJ2-3; D is undetermined. This CDR3 is 15 amino acids long. Deletions cut 8 bases from V and 0 bases from J, with 15 bases between. Germline CDR1 and CDR2: MNHEY and SMNVEV (reference sequence). CDR3 bases: TGTGCCAGCCGTTATCTTGGCGGAAGCACAGATACGCAGTATTTT. It translates to CASRYLGGSTDTQYF.

A remark on this clone: Sequence at one end of the junction differs from germline and may be a read error. The chain has TRBV5-1 and TRBJ1-2, with a tentative D call TRBD1 (5 bases). This CDR3 is built from 15 residues. In germline, CDR1 is SGHRS, CDR2 YFSETQ. The DNA of the CDR3 is TGCGCCAGCTGCTTTGGAGGGGACCCTGACTATGGCTACACCTTC. It translates to CASCFGGDPDYGYTF.

CDR3 protein: CASSYLPPAGTNTGELFF. In nucleotides, the CDR3 is TGCGCCAGCAGCTACCTCCCCCCTGCGGGGACGAACACCGGGGAGCTGTTTTTT. The J gene is TRBJ2-2, the V gene TRBV5-1, with TRBD2 as a possible D gene (6 bases). The germline CDR1 and CDR2 sequences are SGHRS and YFSETQ. V lost 3 bases, J lost 0 bases, and 18 bases lay in between. The CDR3 has 18 residues.

V is TRBV28 and J is TRBJ2-5, with D perhaps TRBD2 (5 bases). The V end lost 10 bases, the J end lost 5 bases, and 17 bases lay between the germline ends. Germline lookup yields CDR1 MDHEN and CDR2 SYDVKM. This CDR3 has 13 amino acids. This chain's CDR3 is CATNSDAGETQYF. The CDR3 bases are TGTGCCACCAATAGCGACGCTGGGGAGACCCAGTACTTC.

The chain uses TRBV5-6 and TRBJ2-7; 9 nucleotides line up with TRBD2. The V gene's germline CDR1 is SGHDT and CDR2 YYEEEE. The CDR3 contains 17 residues. V was pared by 2 bases and J by 4 bases, with 13 bases of the junction left unmatched. For the CDR3, the DNA is TGTGCCAGCAGCTTTAATTATCGCGGGAGGGCCGGGTACGAGCAGTACTTC. Amino acids: CASSFNYRGRAGYEQYF.

This clone was found once. This chain links TRBV27 with TRBJ2-1; the match to TRBD1 covers 9 bases. Germline-derived CDR1 and CDR2 are MNHEY and SMNVEV (reference sequence). Germline trimming cut 2 bases from V and 7 bases from J; bases unmatched to any gene: 6. The CDR3 has 15 amino acids. CDR3 sequence (DNA): TGTGCCAGCAGTTTAACTGGACAGGGGTGGAATGAGCAGTTCTTC. Translated: CASSLTGQGWNEQFF.

The chain is built from TRBV24-1 and TRBJ2-6; D call uncertain. The CDR3 is 14 residues long. The V end was cut by 4 bases, the J end by 3 bases, with 6 bases between. Germline-derived CDR1 and CDR2 are KGHDR and SFDVKD. For the CDR3, the DNA is TGTGCCACCAGTGACACGGTTGGGGCCAACGTCCTGACTTTC. Translating gives CATSDTVGANVLTF.

CDR3 region: CASSQASGQSYNEQFF. As DNA, the CDR3 is TGTGCCAGCAGCCAAGCGTCCGGACAGTCGTACAATGAGCAGTTCTTC. V usage is TRBV3-1 (or the pseudogene TRBV3-2) and J usage is TRBJ2-1; D possibly corresponds to TRBD1 (6 bases). The V gene lost 1 base and the J gene lost 4 bases, with 14 bases spanning the gap. Germline CDR1 reads LGHDT; CDR2 reads YNNKEL (reference sequence). The CDR3 length is 16 residues.

The genes are TRBV6-5 and TRBJ1-1; tentatively, D is TRBD1 (6 bases). The CDR3 has 15 amino acids. Looked up from germline, CDR1 is MNHEY and CDR2 is SVGAGI. V gave up 6 bases and J gave up 4 bases, with 18 bases separating them. The CDR3 bases are TGTGCCAGCAGGCTACAGGGAACCCTAATCACTGAAGCTTTCTTT. Amino acids: CASRLQGTLITEAFF.

The chain recombines TRBV6-4 with TRBJ2-2; maybe TRBD2 (6 bases). This CDR3 has 13 amino acids. V lost 3 bases and J lost 13, with 15 bases in between. Germline assignment: CDR1 MRHNA and CDR2 SNTAGT. In DNA, the CDR3 is TGTGCCAGCAGTGAAGAGACTAGAAGTCTGCTGTTTTTT. Protein product: CASSEETRSLLFF.

In this sample, this clone turned up a few times. The chain couples TRBV7-9 to TRBJ1-3, with 11 bases identical to TRBD1. The CDR3 has 16 amino acids. Losses at the gene ends were 5 bases for V and 2 bases for J; bases not matched to a gene: 5. CDR1 and CDR2 (germline): SEHNR, FQNEAQ (reference sequence). CDR3 amino acids: CASSRGQGAAGNTIYF. CDR3 DNA: TGTGCCAGCAGCCGAGGACAGGGGGCGGCTGGAAACACCATATATTTT.

This rearrangement joins TRBV4-3 to TRBJ1-2; D is ambiguous. Per the germline V gene, CDR1 is LGHNA and CDR2 is YSLEER. Trimming cost V 8 bases and J 4 bases, with 14 bases left between them. The CDR3 extends over 13 amino acids. CDR3 coding DNA: TGCGCCAGCGCCGGGGAGGGCCTCTATGGCTACACCTTC. Its translation is CASAGEGLYGYTF.